This T cell receptor (beta chain) was recovered during a study of blood T cell repertoires in COVID-19. As for the study in general: T cells, B-cell-depleted T cells, or PBMCs provided the cDNA or gDNA that served as material.

Assay used: immunoSEQ multiplex PCR; TCRdb lists only in-frame clones, some missing. The data show about 150,000 clones, approximately 83% seen once. The CDR3 sequence is 14 residues long. Germline trimming cut 4 bases from V and 7 bases from J; bases unmatched to any gene: 3. CDR1 is MNHEY, CDR2 SVGEGT, per germline. Sequencing was performed on peripheral blood. The sequence came from a woman in her sixties or seventies with COVID-19, enrolled during active disease. The chain couples TRBV6-2 or TRBV6-3 to TRBJ1-6; 8 nucleotides align to TRBD1. The CDR3 region is CASSFQGANSPLHF. The CDR3 DNA follows: TGTGCCAGCAGTTTTCAGGGGGCAAATTCACCCCTCCACTTT.